This T cell receptor beta chain was retrieved from a study of blood T cells in healthy people across ages. Each of the donors had approximately 10 milliliters of peripheral blood drawn into EDTA-treated Vacutainer tubes. The second PCR ran 7 to 11 cycles with a sample-barcoded 5' primer and J-beta primers. In TCRdb, the 5' RACE reads were re-called with MiXCR into one record per CDR3 protein. The data hold about 970,000 distinct CDR3 sequences, with roughly 50% observed a single time. This clonotype has a handful of counts. Its antigen is undetermined. Notes on the study in general: What prevented conclusive comparison of naive and antigen-experienced cells was that PBMCs were unsorted. Per million T cells, TCR beta diversity dropped roughly linearly as age increased. Estimates of total diversity, which came from one million sequenced T cells, were considered to be underestimates.

The origin of this receptor is a woman aged 55-70 years in good health. Sequenced sample: blood.

This CDR3 reads CASSGLAGTIDNEQFF. Here the CDR3 DNA reads TGTGCCAGCAGTGGACTAGCGGGCACAATTGACAATGAGCAGTTCTTC. The chain carries TRBV6-1 and TRBJ2-1; 10 bases match TRBD2. In germline, CDR1 is MNHNS, CDR2 SASEGT. The CDR3 length is 16 residues. Unmatched junction bases numbered 8, after V lost 4 bases and J lost 5 bases.